The 20 T cell receptor beta chains reported below all come from one sample, sequenced in a study of T cells in narcolepsy. Repertoires were generated with immunoSEQ multiplex PCR, while TCRdb's copy carries only in-frame clones and drops some. The sample contains 25,000 to 35,000 clones, 85% to 90% of which appear only once. Sequenced material: CD45RA- memory CD4+ T cells from PBMCs. Source of these receptors: a human donor with narcolepsy.

The chain joins TRBV6-1 to TRBJ2-2; 8 bases agree with TRBD2. The J segment lost 2 bases and the V segment lost 6 bases, leaving 2 bases of the junction unmatched. Per the germline V gene, CDR1 is MNHNS and CDR2 is SASEGT. The CDR3 sequence is 14 residues long. CDR3 nucleotides: TGTGCCAGCAGCGGGACTAGAAACACCGGGGAGCTGTTTTTT. It codes for CASSGTRNTGELFF.

J is TRBJ2-1 and V is TRBV5-1, with D hard to call. The V gene's germline CDR1 is SGHRS and CDR2 YFSETQ. The CDR3 totals 16 residues. Trimming shortened V by 1 base and J by 0 bases, and 11 bases separated the two germline ends. CDR3 DNA sequence: TGCGCCAGCAGCTTGCTGGCGGACCCCTCCTACAATGAGCAGTTCTTC. Protein: CASSLLADPSYNEQFF. The full variable domain, rest sourced from reference TRBV5-1 and TRBJ2-1, is KAGVTQTPRYLIKTRGQQVTLSCSPISGHRSVSWYQQTPGQGLQFLFEYFSETQRNKGNFPGRFSGRQFSNSRSEMNVSTLELGDSALYLCASSLLADPSYNEQFFGPGTRLTVL.

The CDR3 DNA reads as TGCGCCAGCAGCCAAGATCTGGGTACCACCTGGGGAGGATTTGAAAAACTGTTTTTT. It translates to CASSQDLGTTWGGFEKLFF. J is TRBJ1-4 and V is TRBV4-3, with D unclear. V gave up 0 bases and J gave up 7 bases, with 24 bases separating them. The CDR3 is 19 amino acids. Germline values: CDR1 LGHNA, CDR2 YSLEER.

This chain joins TRBV28 and TRBJ1-1, with 10 bases matching TRBD1. The CDR3 is 14 residues long. From germline, CDR1 is MDHEN and CDR2 SYDVKM. V was pared by 5 bases and J by 11 bases, with 11 bases of the junction left unmatched. DNA of the CDR3: TGTGCCAGCAGTGAAAATCGACAGGGGGCGGGGGCTTTCTTT. Protein product: CASSENRQGAGAFF.

Written as DNA, the CDR3 is TGTGCCAGCTCACCACCTCGGGGCTCCGTGTGGAACACTGAAGCTTTCTTT. It codes for CASSPPRGSVWNTEAFF. The chain links TRBV18 to TRBJ1-1, with D possibly TRBD1 on 5 matching bases. Between the trimmed V and J ends, which lost 0 bases and 1 base, there was a span of 15 bases. The germline V gene encodes CDR1 KGHSH and CDR2 LQKENI. The CDR3 is 17 residues long.

This chain links TRBV27 with TRBJ2-2; D remains ambiguous. Germline CDR1 is MNHEY and CDR2 is SMNVEV (reference sequence). Trimming shortened V by 3 bases and J by 1 base, and 6 bases separated the two germline ends. The CDR3 extends over 14 amino acids. Written as DNA, the CDR3 is TGTGCCAGCAGTTTCCAGATGAACACCGGGGAGCTGTTTTTT. Translated: CASSFQMNTGELFF.

The chain has TRBV19 and TRBJ1-5, with 9 positions matching TRBD1. The length of the CDR3 is 16 residues. The V gene end was trimmed by 3 bases and the J gene end by 6 bases; junction bases not matched to a gene: 9. CDR1 is LNHDA and CDR2 is SQIVND in the germline V gene (reference sequence). The CDR3 protein is CASSISGDREGQPQHF. The CDR3 DNA is TGTGCCAGTAGTATCTCTGGGGACAGGGAGGGTCAGCCCCAGCATTTT.

The chain uses TRBV9 and TRBJ2-1; TRBD2 aligns across 12 bases. V gave up 2 bases and J gave up 2 bases; unmatched junction bases: 8. This CDR3 spans 18 amino acids. The V gene's germline CDR1 is SGDLS and CDR2 YYNGEE. Here the CDR3 reads CASSVGLAGREAYNEQFF. The CDR3 DNA follows: TGTGCCAGCAGCGTTGGACTAGCGGGGCGAGAGGCCTACAATGAGCAGTTCTTC.

This chain uses TRBV30 with TRBJ1-2; D might be TRBD1 (5 bases). The CDR3 runs 15 residues. Trimming took 0 bases from V and 4 from J, leaving 15 bases between them. Per the germline V gene, CDR1 is GTSNPN and CDR2 is SVGIG (reference sequence). The CDR3 sequence: CAWSVRGQGAYGYTF. The CDR3 nucleotides read TGTGCCTGGAGTGTACGGGGCCAGGGAGCCTATGGCTACACCTTC.

The gene calls are TRBV11-2 and TRBJ2-5; D gene ambiguous. Germline assignment: CDR1 SGHAT and CDR2 FQNNGV. The V end was cut by 8 bases, the J end by 4 bases, with 14 bases between. The CDR3 has 13 amino acids. CDR3 sequence reads: CASSPPYSETQYF. The DNA of the CDR3 is TGTGCCAGCTCCCCCCCTTATTCAGAGACCCAGTACTTC.

The CDR3 here is CASLIGTVPTWPLHF. The CDR3, as DNA: TGTGCCAGCCTAATAGGTACAGTCCCTACTTGGCCCCTCCACTTT. The V and J genes are TRBV6-1 and TRBJ1-6; D unclear. Trimming cost V 8 bases and J 13 bases, with 24 bases left between them. Germline V gene sequence: CDR1 MNHNS, CDR2 SASEGT. This CDR3 comprises 15 residues.

The chain carries TRBV27 and TRBJ2-1, with D possibly being TRBD2 (5 bases). CDR1 is MNHEY, CDR2 SMNVEV, per germline (reference sequence). The CDR3 sequence is 15 residues long. V shed 7 bases and J shed 3 bases, with 16 bases lying between them. The CDR3 DNA reads TGTGCCAGCATGAGGACTGCTAGTGGCTACAATGAGCAGTTCTTC. This translates into CASMRTASGYNEQFF.

V usage is TRBV5-1 and J usage is TRBJ1-3; no clear D gene. Trimming pared 3 bases from V and 1 base from J, leaving 17 bases between. The CDR3 is 17 amino acids. CDR1 and CDR2 from the germline V gene are SGHRS and YFSETQ. DNA of the CDR3: TGCGCCAGCAGCTGGAGCCACGGTCTAGGATCTGGAAACACCATATATTTT. Protein: CASSWSHGLGSGNTIYF. Together with reference TRBV5-1 and TRBJ1-3, the CDR3 gives the full variable domain: KAGVTQTPRYLIKTRGQQVTLSCSPISGHRSVSWYQQTPGQGLQFLFEYFSETQRNKGNFPGRFSGRQFSNSRSEMNVSTLELGDSALYLCASSWSHGLGSGNTIYFGEGSWLTVV.

The chain links TRBV14 to TRBJ1-2, with 12 bases fitting TRBD1. Germline lookup yields CDR1 SGHDN and CDR2 FVKESK. The CDR3 covers 16 residues. V lost 0 bases to trimming and J lost 7 bases; unmatched junction nucleotides: 6. DNA of the CDR3: TGTGCCAGCAGCCAAGATCTGGGACAGGGGGCTGCTGGCTACACCTTC. It translates to CASSQDLGQGAAGYTF.

This clone was found once. This chain connects TRBV4-2 to TRBJ2-1; D is unclear. This CDR3 contains 14 residues. Trimming stripped 1 base from V and 3 bases from J, with 7 bases between. Germline lookup yields CDR1 LGHNA and CDR2 YNFKEQ. The CDR3 here is CASSQGWVYNEQFF. As DNA, the CDR3 is TGTGCCAGCAGCCAAGGTTGGGTCTACAATGAGCAGTTCTTC.

This chain uses TRBV14 with TRBJ2-5; D remains ambiguous. Germline assignment: CDR1 SGHDN and CDR2 FVKESK. The CDR3 totals 11 residues. The ends were cut back, 1 base at V and 7 bases at J, with 4 bases in the middle. The CDR3 DNA is TGTGCCAGCAGCCAAGTGGCGACCCAGTACTTC. It yields the protein CASSQVATQYF.

The rearrangement joins TRBV28 to TRBJ2-1; a weak D match, TRBD2 (5 bases). The germline V gene encodes CDR1 MDHEN and CDR2 SYDVKM. V gave up 3 bases and J gave up 0 bases, with 9 bases separating them. The CDR3 totals 15 residues. This CDR3 is CASSFPEGSYNEQFF. The CDR3 DNA is TGTGCCAGCAGTTTCCCAGAGGGCTCCTACAATGAGCAGTTCTTC.

V and J are TRBV5-6 and TRBJ2-7; tentatively, D is TRBD1 (5 bases). Germline lookup yields CDR1 SGHDT and CDR2 YYEEEE. V was shortened by 3 bases and J by 6 bases, with 19 bases between the two germline ends. The CDR3 is 15 residues long. This CDR3 is CASSSNFFDSFEQYF. CDR3 DNA: TGTGCCAGCAGCTCAAATTTCTTTGACAGCTTCGAGCAGTACTTC.

The CDR3 sequence: CASTQRGSTDTQYF. The CDR3 nucleotides read TGTGCCAGCACTCAGCGGGGAAGCACAGATACGCAGTATTTT. The chain recombines TRBV2 with TRBJ2-3; TRBD2 aligns across 7 bases. This CDR3 region has 14 residues. V lost 7 bases and J lost 0; bases outside the gene matches: 4. Germline V gives CDR1 SNHLY, CDR2 FYNNEI.

This clone was detected once. V and J are TRBV6-1 and TRBJ2-5; D gene ambiguous. Germline assignment: CDR1 MNHNS and CDR2 SASEGT. The CDR3 has 13 residues. V was trimmed by 7 bases and J by 5 bases, leaving 14 bases between them. The CDR3 protein is CASIPGPRETQYF. The DNA of the CDR3 is TGTGCCAGCATTCCCGGGCCGCGGGAGACCCAGTACTTC.